The next 21 T cell receptor beta chains were all read from a single sample in a study of OX40 agonist ivuxolimab in advanced cancers. Some clones are missing from TCRdb's copy, which holds only in-frame ones; the method was immunoSEQ multiplex PCR. The sample holds about 53,000 clones, 80% to 90% seen once. The source was CD4+ or CD8+ T cells sorted from blood, collected in a trial of the OX40 agonist ivuxolimab. Source of these receptors: an adult with an advanced solid tumor such as melanoma, head and neck, liver or kidney cancer.

J is TRBJ2-3 and V is TRBV2; TRBD2 agrees at 10 bases. The J segment lost 4 bases and the V segment lost 4 bases, leaving 5 bases of the junction unmatched. Per the germline V gene, CDR1 is SNHLY and CDR2 is FYNNEI. The CDR3 is made up of 15 amino acids. Here the CDR3 reads CASSALTSGSDTQYF. CDR3 bases: TGTGCCAGCAGTGCCTTGACTAGCGGGTCAGATACGCAGTATTTT.

The J gene is TRBJ2-1, the V gene TRBV6-1, with 14 bases that match TRBD2. The CDR3 runs to 15 residues. Per the germline V gene, CDR1 is MNHNS and CDR2 is SASEGT. With V trimmed by 2 bases and J by 13 bases, 7 bases remained unmatched. The CDR3 is CASSENKGLAGDQFF. In nucleotides, the CDR3 is TGTGCCAGCAGTGAAAATAAGGGACTAGCGGGAGACCAGTTCTTC.

The chain carries TRBV7-2 and TRBJ1-1; D might be TRBD1 (5 bases). Germline assignment: CDR1 SGHTA and CDR2 FQGNSA. This CDR3 has 15 residues. V lost 5 bases and J lost 5, with 18 bases in between. The CDR3 is CASSPTRGVRTEAFF. Here the CDR3 DNA reads TGTGCCAGCAGCCCTACCCGGGGGGTGCGGACTGAAGCTTTCTTT.

The genes are TRBV7-6 and TRBJ1-2; the D is unclear. The CDR3 spans 16 residues. The germline V gene encodes CDR1 SGHVS and CDR2 FNYEAQ. The germline V and J ends were trimmed by 3 bases and 2 bases, with 16 bases remaining between them. The CDR3 here is CASSFLRQSTNYGYTF. CDR3 in DNA: TGTGCCAGCAGCTTCCTCAGACAAAGTACCAACTATGGCTACACCTTC.

This chain uses TRBV7-8 with TRBJ1-1; no definite D call. There are 14 residues in the CDR3. Trimming stripped 4 bases from V and 3 bases from J, with 12 bases between. The germline gives CDR1 SGHVS, CDR2 FQNEAQ. CDR3 DNA sequence: TGTGCCAGCAGCTCCCAGGAGCTTGACACTGAAGCTTTCTTT. Amino acid sequence: CASSSQELDTEAFF.

The V and J genes are TRBV5-4 and TRBJ2-7; 7 bases match TRBD1. V lost 3 bases and J lost 5; bases outside the gene matches: 8. The CDR3 sequence is 14 residues long. The V gene's germline CDR1 is SGHNT and CDR2 YYREEE (reference sequence). The CDR3 DNA reads as TGTGCCAGCAGCTCCAGACAGGGTGTCAACGAGCAGTACTTC. Its protein product is CASSSRQGVNEQYF.

The chain employs TRBV13 and TRBJ2-3; 14 bases are shared with TRBD2. CDR1 is PRHDT, CDR2 FYEKMQ, per germline (reference sequence). This CDR3 region has 17 residues. V lost 6 bases to trimming and J lost 4 bases; unmatched junction nucleotides: 9. The CDR3 protein is CASRRGTSGSRADTQYF. The CDR3 region has the DNA TGTGCCAGCAGACGCGGGACTAGCGGGAGCCGGGCAGATACGCAGTATTTT. Full variable domain (remainder filled in from reference TRBV13 and TRBJ2-3): AAGVIQSPRHLIKEKRETATLKCYPIPRHDTVYWYQQGPGQDPQFLISFYEKMQSDKGSIPDRFSAQQFSDYHSELNMSSLELGDSALYFCASRRGTSGSRADTQYFGPGTRLTVL.

V usage is TRBV7-6 and J usage is TRBJ2-3, with 8 bases lining up with TRBD2. With 0 bases clipped from V and 2 bases from J, the junction kept 4 bases outside the gene matches. CDR1 SGHVS and CDR2 FNYEAQ come from the germline V gene. The CDR3 spans 16 residues. The CDR3 reads CASSLAGGGHTDTQYF. In nucleotides, the CDR3 is TGTGCCAGCAGCTTAGCCGGGGGGGGGCACACAGATACGCAGTATTTT.

The chain carries TRBV27 and TRBJ1-5; 8 nucleotides align to TRBD1. V shed 2 bases, J shed 3 bases, and the junction held 3 bases outside the gene matches. Germline loops: CDR1 MNHEY, CDR2 SMNVEV (reference sequence). CDR3 length equals 15 residues. The CDR3 region is CASSLTGGVNQPQHF. The CDR3 DNA is TGTGCCAGCAGTTTAACAGGGGGGGTCAATCAGCCCCAGCATTTT.

The CDR3, as DNA: TGTGCCAGCAGCTTCGGGATGGACTATGGCTACACCTTC. Translated: CASSFGMDYGYTF. This sequence joins TRBV7-9 and TRBJ1-2, with D uncertain. Germline V gene data show CDR1 as SEHNR and CDR2 as FQNEAQ (reference sequence). The CDR3 extends over 13 amino acids. With 3 bases removed from V and 3 bases from J, the gap between germline ends came to 8 bases.

The V gene is TRBV10-1, the J gene TRBJ2-1; 10 positions agree with TRBD1. The J segment lost 2 bases and the V segment lost 4 bases, leaving 8 bases of the junction unmatched. This CDR3 region has 17 residues. Germline CDR1 reads WNHNN; CDR2 reads SYGVQD (reference sequence). CDR3 sequence reads: CASSVFSGTGAYNEQFF. CDR3 nucleotide sequence: TGCGCCAGCAGTGTTTTCTCCGGGACAGGGGCCTACAATGAGCAGTTCTTC.

This clone showed up just a few times. The rearrangement uses TRBV19 and TRBJ2-5; 9 nucleotides align to TRBD1. The trim removed 5 bases at V and 4 bases at J, leaving 8 bases unmatched. Germline loops: CDR1 LNHDA, CDR2 SQIVND (reference sequence). The CDR3 has 15 residues. The DNA for the CDR3 is TGTGCCAGTAGTGCCAGACAGGGGGTTATAGAGACCCAGTACTTC. It yields the protein CASSARQGVIETQYF.

This chain uses TRBV19 with TRBJ2-5; TRBD1 matches 9 bases. Germline loops: CDR1 LNHDA, CDR2 SQIVND (reference sequence). CDR3 size: 14 residues. J was trimmed by 3 bases and V by 4 bases; bases with no gene match: 3. Here the CDR3 DNA reads TGTGCCAGTAGTACGCGGACAGGGGAAGAGACCCAGTACTTC. Protein sequence: CASSTRTGEETQYF.

V usage is TRBV7-6 and J usage is TRBJ2-1; 9 positions match TRBD1. After removal of 7 bases from V and 3 bases from J, the junction contained 22 bases not matched to a gene. The germline V gene has CDR1 SGHVS and CDR2 FNYEAQ. This CDR3 has 20 amino acids. CDR3 nucleotide sequence: TGTGCCAGCACCCTTCCGGTGGGACAGGGTAAGTGGCGGCTCTACAATGAGCAGTTCTTC. Its protein is CASTLPVGQGKWRLYNEQFF.

The genes are TRBV9 and TRBJ2-7, with TRBD1 matching over 7 bases. V shed 6 bases, J shed 0 bases, and the junction held 12 bases outside the gene matches. CDR3 length: 16 residues. CDR1 and CDR2 from the germline V gene are SGDLS and YYNGEE. This chain's CDR3 is CASNPRQGVGSYEQYF. The DNA for the CDR3 is TGTGCCAGCAACCCGAGACAGGGAGTGGGCTCCTACGAGCAGTACTTC. Full variable domain (remainder filled in from reference TRBV9 and TRBJ2-7): DSGVTQTPKHLITATGQRVTLRCSPRSGDLSVYWYQQSLDQGLQFLIQYYNGEERAKGNILERFSAQQFPDLHSELNLSSLELGDSALYFCASNPRQGVGSYEQYFGPGTRLTVT.

The CDR3 here is CARSPTGDGNTIYF. CDR3 in DNA: TGTGCCAGAAGCCCTACAGGGGACGGAAACACCATATATTTT. The rearrangement links TRBV5-3 to TRBJ1-3; 7 bases fit TRBD1. TRBV5-3 belongs to the ORF category, with a function that is uncertain. The CDR3 loop spans 14 amino acids. Trimming cost V 4 bases and J 4 bases; bases outside gene matches: 5.

A single count supports this clone. This chain uses TRBV28 with TRBJ1-6; D remains unclear. V was clipped by 8 bases and J by 13 bases, with 9 bases between them. There are 10 residues in the CDR3. Germline lookup yields CDR1 MDHEN and CDR2 SYDVKM. In DNA form, the CDR3 reads TGTGCCAGCGGCCTCGGGCCCCTCCACTTT. It codes for CASGLGPLHF.

The chain couples TRBV15 to TRBJ1-1; the match to TRBD1 covers 9 bases. The germline CDR1 and CDR2 sequences are LNHNV and YYDKDF (reference sequence). J was trimmed by 1 base and V by 4 bases; bases with no gene match: 1. The CDR3 has 14 residues. The CDR3 protein is CATSTQGANTEAFF. CDR3 coding DNA: TGTGCCACCAGCACACAGGGGGCGAACACTGAAGCTTTCTTT.

The V and J genes are TRBV4-2 and TRBJ2-1, with D possibly TRBD1 on 5 matching bases. V gave up 3 bases and J gave up 9 bases, with 12 bases separating them. The V gene's germline CDR1 is LGHNA and CDR2 YNFKEQ. There are 13 residues in the CDR3. CDR3 region: CASSQIGESEQFF. For the CDR3, the DNA is TGTGCCAGCAGCCAGATAGGGGAAAGTGAGCAGTTCTTC.

The sample holds one count of this clone. The gene calls are TRBV5-8 and TRBJ2-3; TRBD2 matches at 7 bases. The J segment lost 0 bases and the V segment lost 4 bases, leaving 5 bases of the junction unmatched. From germline, CDR1 is SGHTS and CDR2 YDEGEE. The CDR3 runs 15 residues. The CDR3 sequence: CASSQRGPSTDTQYF. Written as DNA, the CDR3 is TGTGCCAGCAGCCAGCGGGGCCCTAGCACAGATACGCAGTATTTT.

The gene calls are TRBV6-1 and TRBJ2-7; D gene ambiguous. This CDR3 region has 11 residues. The V gene lost 5 bases and the J gene lost 2 bases, with 4 bases spanning the gap. Germline loops: CDR1 MNHNS, CDR2 SASEGT. In DNA form, the CDR3 reads TGTGCCAGCAGTACAACCTACGAGCAGTACTTC. This encodes CASSTTYEQYF.